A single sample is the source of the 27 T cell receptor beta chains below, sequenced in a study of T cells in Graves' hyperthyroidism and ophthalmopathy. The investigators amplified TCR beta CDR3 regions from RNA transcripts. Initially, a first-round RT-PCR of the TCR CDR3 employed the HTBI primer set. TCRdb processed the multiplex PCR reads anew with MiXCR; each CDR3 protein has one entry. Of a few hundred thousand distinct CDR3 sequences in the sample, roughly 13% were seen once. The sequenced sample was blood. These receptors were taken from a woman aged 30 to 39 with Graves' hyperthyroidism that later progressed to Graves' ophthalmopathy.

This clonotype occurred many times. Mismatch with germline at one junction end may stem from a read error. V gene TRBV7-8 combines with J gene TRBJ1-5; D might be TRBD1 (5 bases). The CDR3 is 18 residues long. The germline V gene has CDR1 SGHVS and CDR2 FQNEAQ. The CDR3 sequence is CASSLAGRGRDGNQPQHF. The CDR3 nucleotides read TGTGCCAGCAGCCTAGCCGGTCGGGGTCGGGACGGCAATCAGCCCCAGCATTTT. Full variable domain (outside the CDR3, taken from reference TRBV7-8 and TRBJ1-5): GAGVSQSPRYKVAKRGQDVALRCDPISGHVSLFWYQQALGQGPEFLTYFQNEAQLDKSGLPSDRFFAERPEGSVSTLKIQRTQQEDSAVYLCASSLAGRGRDGNQPQHFGDGTRLSIL.

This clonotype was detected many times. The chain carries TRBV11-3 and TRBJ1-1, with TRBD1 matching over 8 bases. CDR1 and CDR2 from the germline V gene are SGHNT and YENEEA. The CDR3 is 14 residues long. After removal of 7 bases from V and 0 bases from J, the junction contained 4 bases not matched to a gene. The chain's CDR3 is CASKQGAMNTEAFF. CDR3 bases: TGTGCCAGCAAGCAGGGGGCGATGAACACTGAAGCTTTCTTT.

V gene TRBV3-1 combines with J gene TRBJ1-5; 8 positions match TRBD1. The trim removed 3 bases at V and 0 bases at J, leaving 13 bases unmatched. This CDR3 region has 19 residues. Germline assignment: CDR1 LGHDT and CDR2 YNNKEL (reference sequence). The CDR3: CASSHGGTGWPHSNQPQHF. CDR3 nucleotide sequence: TGTGCCAGCAGCCACGGCGGGACAGGTTGGCCCCATAGCAATCAGCCCCAGCATTTT.

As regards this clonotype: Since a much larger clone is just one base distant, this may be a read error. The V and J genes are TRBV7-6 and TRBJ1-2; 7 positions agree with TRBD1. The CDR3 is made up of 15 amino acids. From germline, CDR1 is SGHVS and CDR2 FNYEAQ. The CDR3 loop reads CASSLGTDHLYGCTF. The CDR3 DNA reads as TGTGCCAGCAGCTTGGGGACAGATCACCTCTATGGCTGCACCTTC.

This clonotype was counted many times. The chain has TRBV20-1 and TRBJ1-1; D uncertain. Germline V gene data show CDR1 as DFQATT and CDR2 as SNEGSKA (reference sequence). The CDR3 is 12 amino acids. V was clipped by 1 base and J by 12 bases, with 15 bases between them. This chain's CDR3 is CSARVESMRTFF. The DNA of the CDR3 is TGCAGTGCTAGAGTTGAATCTATGCGGACTTTCTTT.

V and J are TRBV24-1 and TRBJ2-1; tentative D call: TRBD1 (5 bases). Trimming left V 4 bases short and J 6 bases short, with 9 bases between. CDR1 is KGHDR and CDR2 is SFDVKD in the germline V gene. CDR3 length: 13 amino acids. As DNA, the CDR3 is TGTGCCACCAGTGAACGGACACTCAATGAGCAGTTCTTC. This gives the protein CATSERTLNEQFF.

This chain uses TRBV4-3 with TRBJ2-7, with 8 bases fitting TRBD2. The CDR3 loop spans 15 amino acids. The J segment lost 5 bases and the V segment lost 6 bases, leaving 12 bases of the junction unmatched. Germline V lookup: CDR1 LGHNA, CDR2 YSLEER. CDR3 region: CASSPGLVGGNEQYF. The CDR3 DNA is TGCGCCAGCAGTCCGGGACTAGTGGGTGGGAACGAGCAGTACTTC.

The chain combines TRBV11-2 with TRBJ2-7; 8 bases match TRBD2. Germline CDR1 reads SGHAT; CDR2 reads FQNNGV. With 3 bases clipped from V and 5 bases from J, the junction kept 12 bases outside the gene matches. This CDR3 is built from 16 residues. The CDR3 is CASSLAAVAGIDEQYF. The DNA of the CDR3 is TGTGCCAGCAGCTTGGCCGCGGTAGCGGGAATCGACGAGCAGTACTTC.

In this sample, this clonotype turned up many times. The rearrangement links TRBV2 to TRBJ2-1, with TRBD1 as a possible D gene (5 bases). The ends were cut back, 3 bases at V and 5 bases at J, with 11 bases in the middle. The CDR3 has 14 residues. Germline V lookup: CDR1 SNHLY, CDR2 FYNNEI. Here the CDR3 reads CASSERAGNNEQFF. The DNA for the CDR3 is TGTGCCAGCAGTGAGAGAGCAGGGAACAATGAGCAGTTCTTC.

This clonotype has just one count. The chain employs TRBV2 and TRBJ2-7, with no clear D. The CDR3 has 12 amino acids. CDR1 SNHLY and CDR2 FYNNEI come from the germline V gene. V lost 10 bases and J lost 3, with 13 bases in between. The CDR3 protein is CATETEGYEQYF. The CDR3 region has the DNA TGTGCCACCGAGACCGAAGGCTACGAGCAGTACTTC.

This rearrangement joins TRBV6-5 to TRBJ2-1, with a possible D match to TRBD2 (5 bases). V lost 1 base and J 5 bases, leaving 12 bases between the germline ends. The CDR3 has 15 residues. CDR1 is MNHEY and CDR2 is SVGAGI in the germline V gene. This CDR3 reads CASSYLGSGHNEQFF. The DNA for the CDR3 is TGTGCCAGCAGTTACTTGGGGAGCGGCCACAATGAGCAGTTCTTC.

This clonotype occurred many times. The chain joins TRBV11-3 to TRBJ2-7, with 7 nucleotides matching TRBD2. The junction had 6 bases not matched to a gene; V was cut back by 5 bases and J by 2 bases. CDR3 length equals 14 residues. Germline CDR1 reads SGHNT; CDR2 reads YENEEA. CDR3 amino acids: CASSREAGAYEQYF. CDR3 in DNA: TGTGCCAGCAGCCGTGAGGCGGGAGCCTACGAGCAGTACTTC. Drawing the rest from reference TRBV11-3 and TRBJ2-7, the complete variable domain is EAGVVQSPRYKIIEKKQPVAFWCNPISGHNTLYWYLQNLGQGPELLIRYENEEAVDDSQLPKDRFSAERLKGVDSTLKIQPAELGDSAVYLCASSREAGAYEQYFGPGTRLTVT.

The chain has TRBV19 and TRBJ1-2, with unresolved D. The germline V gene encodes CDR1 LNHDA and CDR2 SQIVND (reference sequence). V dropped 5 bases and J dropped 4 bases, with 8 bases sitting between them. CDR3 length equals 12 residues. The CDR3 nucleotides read TGTGCCAGTAGTGGGTCAGCCTATGGCTACACCTTC. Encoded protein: CASSGSAYGYTF. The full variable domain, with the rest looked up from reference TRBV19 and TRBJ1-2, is DGGITQSPKYLFRKEGQNVTLSCEQNLNHDAMYWYRQDPGQGLRLIYYSQIVNDFQKGDIAEGYSVSREKKESFPLTVTSAQKNPTAFYLCASSGSAYGYTFGSGTRLTVV.

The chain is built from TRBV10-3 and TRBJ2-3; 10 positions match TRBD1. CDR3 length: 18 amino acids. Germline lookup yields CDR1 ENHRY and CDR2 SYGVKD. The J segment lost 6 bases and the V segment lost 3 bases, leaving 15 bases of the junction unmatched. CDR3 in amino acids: CAISEIPRDRGRRDTQYF. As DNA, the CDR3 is TGTGCCATCAGTGAAATCCCCCGGGACAGGGGTCGGAGGGATACGCAGTATTTT.

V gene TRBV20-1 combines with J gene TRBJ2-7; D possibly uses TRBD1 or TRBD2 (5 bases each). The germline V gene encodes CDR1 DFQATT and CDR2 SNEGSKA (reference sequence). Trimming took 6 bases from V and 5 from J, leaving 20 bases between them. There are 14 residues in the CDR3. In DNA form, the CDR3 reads TGCAGTGCCATGGATCCAGGGAGCAGCCACGAGCAGTACTTC. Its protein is CSAMDPGSSHEQYF.

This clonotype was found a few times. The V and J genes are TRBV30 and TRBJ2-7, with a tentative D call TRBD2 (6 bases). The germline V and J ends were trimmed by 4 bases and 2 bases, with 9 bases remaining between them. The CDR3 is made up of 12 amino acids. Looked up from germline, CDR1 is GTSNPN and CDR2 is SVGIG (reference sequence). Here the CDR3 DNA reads TGTGCCTGGACCCGGGGGACCTACGAGCAGTACTTC. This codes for CAWTRGTYEQYF.

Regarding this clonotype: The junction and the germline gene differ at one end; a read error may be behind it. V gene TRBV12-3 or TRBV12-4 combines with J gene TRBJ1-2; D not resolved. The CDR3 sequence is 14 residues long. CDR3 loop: CASSSGYLNYGYSF. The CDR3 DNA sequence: TGTGCCAGCAGTTCAGGTTATCTCAACTATGGCTACTCCTTC.

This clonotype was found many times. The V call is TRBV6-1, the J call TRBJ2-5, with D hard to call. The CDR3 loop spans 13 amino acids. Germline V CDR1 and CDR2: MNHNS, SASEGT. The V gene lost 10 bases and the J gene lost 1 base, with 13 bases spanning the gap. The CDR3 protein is CATRPLTQETQYF. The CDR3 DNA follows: TGTGCCACCAGACCGCTGACCCAAGAGACCCAGTACTTC.

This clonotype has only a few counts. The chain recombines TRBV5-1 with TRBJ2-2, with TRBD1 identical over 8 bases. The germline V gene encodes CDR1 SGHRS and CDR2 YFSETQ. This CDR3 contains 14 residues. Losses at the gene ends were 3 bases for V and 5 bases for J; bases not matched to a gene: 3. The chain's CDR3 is CASSSGTGTGELFF. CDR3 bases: TGCGCCAGCAGCTCAGGGACAGGTACCGGGGAGCTGTTTTTT. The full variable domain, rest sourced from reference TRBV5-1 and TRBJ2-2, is KAGVTQTPRYLIKTRGQQVTLSCSPISGHRSVSWYQQTPGQGLQFLFEYFSETQRNKGNFPGRFSGRQFSNSRSEMNVSTLELGDSALYLCASSSGTGTGELFFGEGSRLTVL.

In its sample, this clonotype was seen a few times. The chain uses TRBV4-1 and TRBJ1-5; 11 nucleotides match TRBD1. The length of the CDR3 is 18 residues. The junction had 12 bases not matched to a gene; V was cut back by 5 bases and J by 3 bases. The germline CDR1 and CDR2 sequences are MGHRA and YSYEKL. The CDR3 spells CASSTRILDRGPNQPQHF. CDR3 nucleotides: TGCGCCAGCAGCACCCGGATCCTGGACAGGGGGCCCAATCAGCCCCAGCATTTT.

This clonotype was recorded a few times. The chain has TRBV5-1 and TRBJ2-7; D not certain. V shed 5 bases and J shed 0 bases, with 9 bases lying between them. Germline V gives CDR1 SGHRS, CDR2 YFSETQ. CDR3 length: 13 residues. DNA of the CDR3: TGCGCCAGCAGGCCCGACGTCTCCTACGAGCAGTACTTC. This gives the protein CASRPDVSYEQYF.

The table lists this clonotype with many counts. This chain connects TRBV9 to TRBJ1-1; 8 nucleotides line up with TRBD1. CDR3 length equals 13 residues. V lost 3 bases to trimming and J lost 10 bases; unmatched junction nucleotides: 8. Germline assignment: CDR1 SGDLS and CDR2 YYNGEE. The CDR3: CASSGQGTFGAFF. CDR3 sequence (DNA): TGTGCCAGCAGCGGACAGGGGACCTTTGGAGCTTTCTTT.

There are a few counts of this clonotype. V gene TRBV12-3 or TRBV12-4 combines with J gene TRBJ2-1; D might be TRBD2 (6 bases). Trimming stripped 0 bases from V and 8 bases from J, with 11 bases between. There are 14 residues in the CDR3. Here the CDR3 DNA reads TGTGCCAGCAGTTTAGCGGGAGGTGGAGATGAGCAGTTCTTC. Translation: CASSLAGGGDEQFF.

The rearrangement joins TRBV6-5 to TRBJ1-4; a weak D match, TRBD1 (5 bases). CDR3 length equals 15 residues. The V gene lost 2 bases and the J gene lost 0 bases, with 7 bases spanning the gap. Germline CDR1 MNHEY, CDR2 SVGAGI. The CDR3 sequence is CASSYLTATNEKLFF. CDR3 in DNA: TGTGCCAGCAGTTACCTGACAGCAACTAATGAAAAACTGTTTTTT.

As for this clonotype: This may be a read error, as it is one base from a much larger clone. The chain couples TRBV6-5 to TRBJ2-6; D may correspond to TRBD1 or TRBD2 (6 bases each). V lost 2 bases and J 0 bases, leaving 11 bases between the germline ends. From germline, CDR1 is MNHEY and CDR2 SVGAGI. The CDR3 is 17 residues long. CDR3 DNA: TGTGCCAGCAGTTACGTGGGGGGCCTCTCTGGGGCCAACGTCCTGACTTTC. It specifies CASSYVGGLSGANVLTF.

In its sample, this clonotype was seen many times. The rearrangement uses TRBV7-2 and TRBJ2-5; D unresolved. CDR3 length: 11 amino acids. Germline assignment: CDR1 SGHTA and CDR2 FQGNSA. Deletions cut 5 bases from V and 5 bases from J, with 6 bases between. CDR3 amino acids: CASSAWETQYF. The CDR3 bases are TGTGCCAGCAGCGCCTGGGAGACCCAGTACTTC.

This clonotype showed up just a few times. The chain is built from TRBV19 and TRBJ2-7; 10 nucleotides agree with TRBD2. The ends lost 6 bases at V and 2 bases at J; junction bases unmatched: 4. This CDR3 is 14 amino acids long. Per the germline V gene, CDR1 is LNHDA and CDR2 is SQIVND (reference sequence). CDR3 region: CASSGLAEAYEQYF. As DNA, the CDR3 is TGTGCCAGTAGCGGACTAGCGGAGGCCTACGAGCAGTACTTC. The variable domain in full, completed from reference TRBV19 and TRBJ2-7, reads DGGITQSPKYLFRKEGQNVTLSCEQNLNHDAMYWYRQDPGQGLRLIYYSQIVNDFQKGDIAEGYSVSREKKESFPLTVTSAQKNPTAFYLCASSGLAEAYEQYFGPGTRLTVT.